Listed below are T cell receptor beta chains from one sample, sequenced in a study of T cells in Graves' hyperthyroidism and ophthalmopathy. TCRdb independently ran MiXCR on the multiplex PCR reads; one entry per CDR3 protein. The sample shows around 390,000 distinct CDR3 sequences, around 13% of them seen only once. The sequenced material came from blood. Receptor source: a woman in her 30s with Graves' ophthalmopathy. The CDR3 runs from the conserved cysteine through the conserved F or W. The order of the fields is clone size, V gene, D gene, J gene, CDR3 protein, CDR3 DNA. The D gene is left open where the match is weak. The size of a clone is reported for some rows only, either as once, few or many, or as a class for expanded clones.

clone_size: NA; v_call: TRBV11-3; d_call: NA; j_call: TRBJ2-1; cdr3_aa: CASSSLGGISYNEQFF; cdr3_nt: TGTGCCAGCAGCTCCTTGGGCGGGATTTCCTACAATGAGCAGTTCTTC
clone_size: few; v_call: TRBV6-2/TRBV6-3; d_call: NA; j_call: TRBJ2-7; cdr3_aa: CASSSSGRAYEQYF; cdr3_nt: TGTGCCAGCAGTTCCTCCGGAAGGGCCTACGAGCAGTACTTC
clone_size: many; v_call: TRBV3-1; d_call: NA; j_call: TRBJ1-1; cdr3_aa: CASSQSLYETAEAFF; cdr3_nt: TGTGCCAGCAGCCAATCTCTCTATGAGACAGCAGAAGCTTTCTTT
clone_size: many; v_call: TRBV20-1; d_call: NA; j_call: TRBJ2-7; cdr3_aa: CSARPGEGVGYEQYF; cdr3_nt: TGCAGTGCTAGGCCGGGGGAGGGGGTTGGCTACGAGCAGTACTTC
clone_size: many; v_call: TRBV5-1; d_call: NA; j_call: TRBJ2-7; cdr3_aa: CASSKAVTPGEQYF; cdr3_nt: TGCGCCAGCAGCAAGGCGGTGACCCCTGGTGAGCAGTACTTC
clone_size: many; v_call: TRBV2; d_call: NA; j_call: TRBJ2-5; cdr3_aa: CASRHIQETQYF; cdr3_nt: TGTGCCAGCCGACATATTCAAGAGACCCAGTACTTC
clone_size: many; v_call: TRBV2; d_call: NA; j_call: TRBJ2-1; cdr3_aa: CATRAPGIDEQFF; cdr3_nt: TGTGCCACCAGGGCTCCGGGCATCGATGAGCAGTTCTTC
clone_size: many; v_call: TRBV20-1; d_call: NA; j_call: TRBJ2-7; cdr3_aa: CSATRGAYEQYF; cdr3_nt: TGCAGTGCTACGAGGGGAGCCTACGAGCAGTACTTC
clone_size: NA; v_call: TRBV20-1; d_call: TRBD1; j_call: TRBJ1-2; cdr3_aa: CSATQGVYGYTF; cdr3_nt: TGCAGTGCGACTCAGGGGGTCTATGGCTACACCTTC
clone_size: many; v_call: TRBV11-2; d_call: TRBD2; j_call: TRBJ2-2; cdr3_aa: CASRPLAGELTGELFF; cdr3_nt: TGTGCCAGCAGGCCACTAGCGGGGGAATTAACCGGGGAGCTGTTTTTT
clone_size: NA; v_call: TRBV12-5; d_call: NA; j_call: TRBJ1-2; cdr3_aa: CASGSRTESANYGYTF; cdr3_nt: TGTGCTAGTGGTTCGAGGACAGAGTCAGCTAACTATGGCTACACCTTC
clone_size: many; v_call: TRBV6-1; d_call: TRBD2; j_call: TRBJ2-3; cdr3_aa: CASSQSPAGGPDTQYF; cdr3_nt: TGTGCCAGCAGCCAAAGCCCCGCGGGGGGGCCAGATACGCAGTATTTT
clone_size: many; v_call: TRBV7-9; d_call: NA; j_call: TRBJ1-1; cdr3_aa: CASSMTAMNTEAFF; cdr3_nt: TGTGCCAGCAGCATGACAGCAATGAACACTGAAGCTTTCTTT
clone_size: many; v_call: TRBV6-6; d_call: NA; j_call: TRBJ1-1; cdr3_aa: CASSYLDSGTEAFF; cdr3_nt: TGTGCCAGCAGTTACCTCGACTCTGGCACTGAAGCTTTCTTT
clone_size: many; v_call: TRBV5-6; d_call: NA; j_call: TRBJ2-4; cdr3_aa: CASSPQGDWENIQYF; cdr3_nt: TGTGCCAGCAGCCCACAGGGAGATTGGGAAAACATTCAGTACTTC
clone_size: few; v_call: TRBV19; d_call: NA; j_call: TRBJ1-5; cdr3_aa: CASSIIGKGGQPQHF; cdr3_nt: TGTGCCAGTAGTATCATCGGGAAAGGGGGGCAGCCCCAGCATTTT
clone_size: many; v_call: TRBV20-1; d_call: NA; j_call: TRBJ2-5; cdr3_aa: CSARPGTDQETQYF; cdr3_nt: TGCAGTGCTAGGCCCGGGACGGATCAAGAGACCCAGTACTTC
clone_size: many; v_call: TRBV7-6; d_call: TRBD1; j_call: TRBJ1-3; cdr3_aa: CASSLAQGPGNTIYF; cdr3_nt: TGTGCCAGCAGCTTAGCACAGGGGCCTGGAAACACCATATATTTT
clone_size: NA; v_call: TRBV28; d_call: TRBD1; j_call: TRBJ2-5; cdr3_aa: CASSGDSELRETQYF; cdr3_nt: TGTGCCAGCAGTGGGGACAGCGAATTGCGGGAGACCCAGTACTTC
clone_size: many; v_call: TRBV2; d_call: TRBD1; j_call: TRBJ2-7; cdr3_aa: CASRRQGTPYEQYF; cdr3_nt: TGTGCCAGCAGAAGACAGGGCACACCCTACGAGCAGTACTTC
clone_size: NA; v_call: TRBV18; d_call: NA; j_call: TRBJ1-2; cdr3_aa: CASSPPEGNYGYTF; cdr3_nt: TGTGCCAGCTCACCACCAGAGGGTAACTATGGCTACACCTTC
clone_size: many; v_call: TRBV5-1; d_call: NA; j_call: TRBJ2-5; cdr3_aa: CASSADTPGEETQYF; cdr3_nt: TGCGCCAGCAGCGCTGACACGCCGGGAGAGGAGACCCAGTACTTC
clone_size: many; v_call: TRBV30; d_call: NA; j_call: TRBJ1-6; cdr3_aa: CAWSVGRGDSPLHF; cdr3_nt: TGTGCCTGGAGCGTGGGGAGGGGGGATTCACCCCTCCACTTT
clone_size: NA; v_call: TRBV9; d_call: TRBD2; j_call: TRBJ2-1; cdr3_aa: CASSVVDGGAYEQFF; cdr3_nt: TGTGCCAGCAGCGTAGTTGACGGGGGGGCATATGAGCAGTTCTTC